This T cell receptor (beta chain) was observed in a study of T cell responses to AZD1222 COVID-19 vaccine. Findings and limits, study-wide: Of spike-specific TCRs, nearly half reportedly target regions left unmutated in variants. Without day 14 samples, only post-peak T cell repertoires were studied. Mostly white British, mostly female donors; authors suggested clonal diversity may be underestimated.

Sequencing was performed with immunoSEQ multiplex PCR; in TCRdb, only in-frame clones are kept and a portion is missing. The sample lists roughly 140,000 clones, around nine tenths seen once, with roughly 4.6% in the top ten. With regard to this clone: Its specificity is unknown.

CDR1 is MDHEN, CDR2 SYDVKM, per germline. The V end was cut by 4 bases, the J end by 4 bases, with 16 bases between. This CDR3 has 16 residues. The chain couples TRBV28 to TRBJ1-4; D remains ambiguous. The sample in question was peripheral blood, obtained on day 0 of AZD1222 vaccination. The TCR originated in an adult in good health. CDR3 DNA sequence: TGTGCCAGCAGTTCTACTCCCCAGGCCCTTAATGAAAAACTGTTTTTT. It codes for CASSSTPQALNEKLFF.